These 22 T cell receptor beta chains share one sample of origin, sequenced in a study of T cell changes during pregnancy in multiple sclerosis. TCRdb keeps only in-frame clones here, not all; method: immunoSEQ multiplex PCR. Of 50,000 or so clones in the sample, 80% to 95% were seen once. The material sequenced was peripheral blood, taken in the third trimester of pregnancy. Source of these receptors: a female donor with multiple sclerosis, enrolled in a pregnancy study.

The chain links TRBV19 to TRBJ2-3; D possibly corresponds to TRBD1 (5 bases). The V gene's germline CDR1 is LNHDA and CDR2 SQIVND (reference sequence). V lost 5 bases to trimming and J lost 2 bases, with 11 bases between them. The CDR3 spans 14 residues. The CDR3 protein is CASSLQVPTDTQYF. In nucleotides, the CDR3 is TGTGCCAGTAGTCTACAGGTGCCCACAGATACGCAGTATTTT.

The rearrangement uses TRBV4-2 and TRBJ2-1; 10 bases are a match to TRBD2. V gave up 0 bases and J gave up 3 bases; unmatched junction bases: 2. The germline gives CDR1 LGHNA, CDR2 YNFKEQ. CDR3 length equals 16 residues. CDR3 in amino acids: CASSQDTSGIYNEQFF. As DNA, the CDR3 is TGTGCCAGCAGCCAAGATACTAGCGGGATCTACAATGAGCAGTTCTTC.

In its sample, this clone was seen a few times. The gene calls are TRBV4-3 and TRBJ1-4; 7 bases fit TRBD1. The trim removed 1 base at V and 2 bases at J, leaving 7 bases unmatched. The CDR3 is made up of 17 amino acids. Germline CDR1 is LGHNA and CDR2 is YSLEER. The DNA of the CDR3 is TGCGCCAGCAGCCAAGTTGGAGGGGGCAGGACTAATGAAAAACTGTTTTTT. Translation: CASSQVGGGRTNEKLFF.

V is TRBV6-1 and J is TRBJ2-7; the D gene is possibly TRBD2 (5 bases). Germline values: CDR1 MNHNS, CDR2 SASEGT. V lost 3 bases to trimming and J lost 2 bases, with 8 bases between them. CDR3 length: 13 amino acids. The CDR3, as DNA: TGTGCCAGCAGTGACTTCGGGGCCTACGAGCAGTACTTC. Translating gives CASSDFGAYEQYF.

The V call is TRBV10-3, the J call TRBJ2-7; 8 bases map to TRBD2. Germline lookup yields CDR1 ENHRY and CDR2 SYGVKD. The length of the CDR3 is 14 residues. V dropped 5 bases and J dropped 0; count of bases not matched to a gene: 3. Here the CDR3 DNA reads TGTGCCATCAGTACTAGCGGTAACTCCTACGAGCAGTACTTC. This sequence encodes CAISTSGNSYEQYF.

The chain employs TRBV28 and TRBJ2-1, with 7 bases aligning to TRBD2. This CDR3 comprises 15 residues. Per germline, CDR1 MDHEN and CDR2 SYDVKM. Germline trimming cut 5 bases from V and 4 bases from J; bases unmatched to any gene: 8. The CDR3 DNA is TGTGCCAGCAGTACCCCTGGCGGGAGTTACAATGAGCAGTTCTTC. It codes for CASSTPGGSYNEQFF.

The CDR3 region is CASSVAGEGEQYF. The CDR3 DNA follows: TGTGCCAGCAGCGTGGCGGGAGAAGGCGAGCAGTACTTC. The rearrangement joins TRBV9 to TRBJ2-7, with 7 nucleotides matching TRBD2. Germline CDR1 SGDLS, CDR2 YYNGEE. The CDR3 totals 13 residues. With V trimmed by 2 bases and J by 6 bases, 5 bases remained unmatched. Full variable domain (outside the CDR3, taken from reference TRBV9 and TRBJ2-7): DSGVTQTPKHLITATGQRVTLRCSPRSGDLSVYWYQQSLDQGLQFLIQYYNGEERAKGNILERFSAQQFPDLHSELNLSSLELGDSALYFCASSVAGEGEQYFGPGTRLTVT.

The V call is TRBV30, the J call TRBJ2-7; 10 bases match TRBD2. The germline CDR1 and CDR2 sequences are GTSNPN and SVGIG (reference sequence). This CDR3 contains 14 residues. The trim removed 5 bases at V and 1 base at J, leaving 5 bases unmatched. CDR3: CAWAELAGSYEQYF. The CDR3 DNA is TGTGCCTGGGCGGAACTAGCGGGATCCTACGAGCAGTACTTC.

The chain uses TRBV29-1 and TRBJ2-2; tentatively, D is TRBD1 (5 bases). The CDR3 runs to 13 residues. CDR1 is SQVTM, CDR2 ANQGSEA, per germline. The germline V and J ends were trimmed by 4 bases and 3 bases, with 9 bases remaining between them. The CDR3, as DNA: TGCAGCGTTGTGGCAGGGTACACCGGGGAGCTGTTTTTT. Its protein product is CSVVAGYTGELFF.

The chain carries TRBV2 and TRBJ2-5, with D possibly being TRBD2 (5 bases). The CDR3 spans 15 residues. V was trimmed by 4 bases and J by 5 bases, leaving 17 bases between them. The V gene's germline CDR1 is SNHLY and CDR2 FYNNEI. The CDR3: CASSVGFRGMETQYF. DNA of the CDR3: TGTGCCAGCAGTGTCGGATTTAGAGGGATGGAGACCCAGTACTTC.

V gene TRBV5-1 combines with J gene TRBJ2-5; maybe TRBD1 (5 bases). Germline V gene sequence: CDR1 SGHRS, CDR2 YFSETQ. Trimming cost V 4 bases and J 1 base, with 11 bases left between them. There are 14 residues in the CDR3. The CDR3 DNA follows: TGCGCCAGCAGCCCCTCAGGGTTCCAAGAGACCCAGTACTTC. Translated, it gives CASSPSGFQETQYF.

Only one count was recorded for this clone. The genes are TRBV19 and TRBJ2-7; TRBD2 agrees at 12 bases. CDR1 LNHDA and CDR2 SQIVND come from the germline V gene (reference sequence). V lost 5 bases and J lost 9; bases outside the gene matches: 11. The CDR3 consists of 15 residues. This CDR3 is CASSPDPGLAGWQYF. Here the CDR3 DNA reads TGTGCCAGTAGTCCTGACCCCGGACTAGCGGGATGGCAGTACTTC.

CDR3: CASSFRPSGTKYNEQFF. CDR3 nucleotide sequence: TGTGCCAGCAGTTTTCGCCCTAGCGGGACGAAGTACAATGAGCAGTTCTTC. The chain employs TRBV28 and TRBJ2-1, with 9 bases identical to TRBD2. Germline CDR1 reads MDHEN; CDR2 reads SYDVKM. The CDR3 runs 17 residues. J lost 4 bases, V lost 3 bases, and 10 bases had no gene match.

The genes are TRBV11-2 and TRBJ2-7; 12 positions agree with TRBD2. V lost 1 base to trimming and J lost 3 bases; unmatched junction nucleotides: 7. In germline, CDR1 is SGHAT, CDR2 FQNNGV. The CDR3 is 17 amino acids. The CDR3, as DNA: TGTGCCAGCAGCTTAGTAGAGCGACTAGCGGGAGACTACGAGCAGTACTTC. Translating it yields CASSLVERLAGDYEQYF.

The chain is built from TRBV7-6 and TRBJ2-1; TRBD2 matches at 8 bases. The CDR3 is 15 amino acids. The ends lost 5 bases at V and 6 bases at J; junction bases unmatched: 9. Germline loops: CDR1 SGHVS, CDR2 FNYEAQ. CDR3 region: CASSLLREDGNEQFF. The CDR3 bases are TGTGCCAGCAGCCTCTTGCGGGAGGATGGCAATGAGCAGTTCTTC.

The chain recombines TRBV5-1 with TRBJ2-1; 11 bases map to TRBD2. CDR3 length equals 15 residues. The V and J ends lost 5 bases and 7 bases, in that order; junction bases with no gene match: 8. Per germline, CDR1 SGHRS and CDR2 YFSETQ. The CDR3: CASRPGLAEMNEQFF. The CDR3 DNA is TGCGCCAGCAGACCGGGACTAGCGGAGATGAATGAGCAGTTCTTC.

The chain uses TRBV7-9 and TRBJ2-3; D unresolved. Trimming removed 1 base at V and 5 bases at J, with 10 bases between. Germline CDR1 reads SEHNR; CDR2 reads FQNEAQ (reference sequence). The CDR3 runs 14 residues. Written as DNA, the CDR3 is TGTGCCAGCAGCTTAGAGGTACAGAAAGATACGCAGTATTTT. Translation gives CASSLEVQKDTQYF.

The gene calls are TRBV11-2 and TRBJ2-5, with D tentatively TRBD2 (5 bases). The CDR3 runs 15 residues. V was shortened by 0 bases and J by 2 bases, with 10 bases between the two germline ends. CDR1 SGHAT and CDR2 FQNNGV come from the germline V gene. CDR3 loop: CASSLEASGQETQYF. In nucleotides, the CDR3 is TGTGCCAGCAGCTTAGAAGCCAGCGGACAAGAGACCCAGTACTTC.

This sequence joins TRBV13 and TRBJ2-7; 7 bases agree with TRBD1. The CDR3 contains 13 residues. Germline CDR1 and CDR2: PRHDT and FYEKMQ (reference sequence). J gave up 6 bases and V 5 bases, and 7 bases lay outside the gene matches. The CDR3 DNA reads TGTGCCAGCAGCCTTAGAGGGGGCAGCGAGCAGTACTTC. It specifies CASSLRGGSEQYF.

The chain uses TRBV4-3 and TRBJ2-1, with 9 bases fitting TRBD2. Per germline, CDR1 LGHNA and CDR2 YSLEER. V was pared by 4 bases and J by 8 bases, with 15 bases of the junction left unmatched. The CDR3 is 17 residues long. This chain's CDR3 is CASSLTYAGLAMDEQFF. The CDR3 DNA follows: TGCGCCAGCAGCCTTACATATGCCGGACTAGCGATGGATGAGCAGTTCTTC.

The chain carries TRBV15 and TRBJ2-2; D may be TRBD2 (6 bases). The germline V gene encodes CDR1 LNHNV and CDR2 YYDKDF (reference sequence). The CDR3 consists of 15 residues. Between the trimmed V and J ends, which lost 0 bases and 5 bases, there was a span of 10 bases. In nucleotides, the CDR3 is TGTGCCACCAGCAGAGATCGGGGGAGAACCGGGGAGCTGTTTTTT. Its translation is CATSRDRGRTGELFF.

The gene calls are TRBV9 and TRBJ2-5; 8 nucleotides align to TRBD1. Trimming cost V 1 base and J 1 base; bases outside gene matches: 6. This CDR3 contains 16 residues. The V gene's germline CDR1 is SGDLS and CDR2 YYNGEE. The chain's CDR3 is CASSVTGGGLQETQYF. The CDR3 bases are TGTGCCAGCAGCGTAACAGGGGGAGGTCTCCAAGAGACCCAGTACTTC.